This T cell receptor (beta chain) was observed in a study of blood T cells in healthy people across ages. Study-wide background: Capture by template switching was about one barcoded beta molecule per two T cells. Broader study findings: Estimated diversity across one million T cells was deemed an underestimate. A roughly linear age-dependent decrease characterized TCR beta diversity per million T cells.

For this clonotype: The antigen is undetermined.

Total RNA, at least 5 micrograms per sample, was extracted from PBMCs. Germline V gene sequence: CDR1 SEHNR, CDR2 FQNEAQ (reference sequence). With 5 bases removed from V and 2 bases from J, the gap between germline ends came to 12 bases. The CDR3 sequence is 14 residues long. Through a sample-barcoded 5' primer and a J-beta primer mix, a second PCR was run for roughly 6 to 11 cycles. TCRdb used MiXCR to reprocess the 5' RACE reads, holding one entry per CDR3 protein. This repertoire shows 790,000 or so distinct CDR3 sequences, 46% found once; its top ten account for around 18%. This clonotype originated in an elderly man in good health. Sequenced material: blood. The gene calls are TRBV7-9 and TRBJ1-2, with a weak D call TRBD1 (6 bases). The CDR3: CASSQAQGNYGYTF. CDR3 DNA: TGTGCCAGCAGCCAGGCACAGGGAAACTATGGCTACACCTTC.